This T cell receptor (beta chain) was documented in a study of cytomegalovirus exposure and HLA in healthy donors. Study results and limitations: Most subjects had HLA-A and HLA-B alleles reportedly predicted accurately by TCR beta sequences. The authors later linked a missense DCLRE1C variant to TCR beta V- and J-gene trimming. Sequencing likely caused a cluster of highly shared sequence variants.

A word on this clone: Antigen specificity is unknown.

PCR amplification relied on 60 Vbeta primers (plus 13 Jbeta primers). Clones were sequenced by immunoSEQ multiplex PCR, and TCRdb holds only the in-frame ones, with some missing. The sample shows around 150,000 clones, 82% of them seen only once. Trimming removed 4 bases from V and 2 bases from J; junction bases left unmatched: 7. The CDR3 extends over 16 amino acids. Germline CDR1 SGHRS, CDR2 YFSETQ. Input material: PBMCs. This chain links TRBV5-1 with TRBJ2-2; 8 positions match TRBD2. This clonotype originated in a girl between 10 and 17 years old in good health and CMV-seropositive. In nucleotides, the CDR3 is TGCGCCAGCAGCGGTGTAGCGGGGACAAACACCGGGGAGCTGTTTTTT. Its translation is CASSGVAGTNTGELFF.